The present T cell receptor (beta chain) was sequenced within a study of cytomegalovirus exposure and HLA in healthy donors. Regarding the study as a whole: Follow-up analysis found HLA locus-dependent TCR association rates, highest for DRB1 and lowest for HLA-C.

Healthy bone marrow donors supplied every sample. In its sample, this clone was seen a few times. Its matching antigen is unknown. 13 Jbeta primers and 60 Vbeta primers were used for the PCR. The method was immunoSEQ multiplex PCR; TCRdb's version includes in-frame clones alone and lacks a portion of them. The data contain about 97,000 clones, around 81% of them singletons. CDR3 length: 13 residues. CDR1 is SGDLS and CDR2 is YYNGEE in the germline V gene. V was clipped by 7 bases and J by 3 bases; unmatched bases: 4. The J gene is TRBJ1-1, the V gene TRBV9; 9 bases are a match to TRBD1. Material for sequencing was PBMCs. The sequence came from a man aged 40-49 years in good health and CMV-seropositive. The CDR3 nucleotides are TGTGCCAGCGGGACAGGGATGGACACTGAAGCTTTCTTT. Translated, it gives CASGTGMDTEAFF.